This is a list of T cell receptor beta chains from one sample in a study of cytomegalovirus exposure and HLA in healthy donors. The data were produced by immunoSEQ multiplex PCR, yet TCRdb's version contains in-frame clones alone and is incomplete. The repertoire holds about 220,000 clones, with about 79% as singletons. Sequencing input: PBMCs. Every receptor here comes from a male donor in good health and CMV-seronegative. CDR3s include the opening cysteine and the closing phenylalanine or tryptophan. The order of the fields is clone size, D gene, V gene, J gene, CDR3 protein, CDR3 DNA. The D gene is left open where the match is weak. Not all rows give a size; the values are once, few, many and, for expanded clones, a class.

-,-,TRBV7-3,TRBJ2-6,CASSLTGAGVLTF,TGTGCCAGCAGCTTAACTGGGGCGGGGGTCCTGACTTTC
-,TRBD1,TRBV6-5,TRBJ2-7,CASSRTGGRYEQYF,TGTGCCAGCAGCCGAACAGGGGGCAGGTACGAGCAGTACTTC
few,-,TRBV27,TRBJ1-2,CASSFGTGSGGYTF,TGTGCCAGCAGTTTCGGAACAGGGTCGGGTGGCTACACCTTC
-,TRBD2,TRBV11-3,TRBJ2-1,CASSTDLAGGPEEQFF,TGTGCCAGCAGCACCGACTTAGCGGGGGGGCCCGAAGAGCAGTTCTTC
once,-,TRBV6-6,TRBJ2-2,CASSYFPGTGELFF,TGTGCCAGCAGTTACTTTCCGGGGACCGGGGAGCTGTTTTTT
few,-,TRBV29-1,TRBJ1-1,CSGGVAGPEAFF,TGCAGCGGGGGGGTAGCGGGTCCTGAAGCTTTCTTT
once,-,TRBV23-1,TRBJ2-5,CASSQSAGQETQYF,TGCGCCAGCAGTCAATCGGCAGGGCAAGAGACCCAGTACTTC
-,TRBD2,TRBV18,TRBJ2-1,CASSPPSGGPYNEQFF,TGTGCCAGCTCACCACCTAGCGGGGGGCCGTACAATGAGCAGTTCTTC
-,TRBD1,TRBV18,TRBJ1-4,CASSPPEETGTTNEKLFF,TGTGCCAGCTCACCACCGGAGGAGACAGGGACGACTAATGAAAAACTGTTTTTT
-,TRBD1,TRBV7-7,TRBJ2-3,CASSQRGLAGTGADTQYF,TGTGCCAGCAGCCAGAGGGGGCTGGCCGGGACAGGGGCAGATACGCAGTATTTT
-,TRBD1,TRBV2,TRBJ2-7,CASSPGQGVSYEQYF,TGTGCCAGCAGTCCGGGACAGGGGGTTTCCTACGAGCAGTACTTC
few,-,TRBV2,TRBJ1-6,CASRENRVYNSPLHF,TGTGCCAGCAGGGAGAACAGGGTCTATAATTCACCCCTCCACTTT
-,-,TRBV27,TRBJ1-5,CASSFQNQPQHF,TGTGCCAGCAGTTTCCAGAATCAGCCCCAGCATTTT
-,TRBD2,TRBV5-6,TRBJ2-7,CASSPGLAGGYEQYF,TGTGCCAGCAGCCCCGGACTAGCGGGAGGGTACGAGCAGTACTTC
-,-,TRBV28,TRBJ1-1,CASSLWMGAGYTEAFF,TGTGCCAGCAGTTTATGGATGGGGGCAGGGTACACTGAAGCTTTCTTT
-,TRBD2,TRBV11-3,TRBJ2-1,CASSLGKGRANEQFF,TGTGCCAGCAGCTTGGGCAAAGGGAGGGCTAATGAGCAGTTCTTC
-,-,TRBV7-3,TRBJ1-1,CASSKGANTEAFF,TGTGCCAGCAGTAAGGGAGCGAACACTGAAGCTTTCTTT
-,TRBD2,TRBV2,TRBJ2-3,CASSEISGGLTDTQYF,TGTGCCAGCAGTGAAATCTCGGGGGGACTCACAGATACGCAGTATTTT
-,-,TRBV19,TRBJ1-1,CASRKATVLSTEAFF,TGTGCCAGTCGAAAAGCGACCGTGTTGAGCACTGAAGCTTTCTTT
-,TRBD1,TRBV10-3,TRBJ1-4,CAISEGQGAYEKLFF,TGTGCCATCAGTGAAGGACAGGGGGCTTATGAAAAACTGTTTTTT
few,TRBD1,TRBV6-5,TRBJ1-6,CASTKWDRVDSPLHF,TGTGCCAGCACCAAATGGGACAGGGTTGATTCACCCCTCCACTTT
once,TRBD2,TRBV4-1,TRBJ2-4,CASSQDPGLAGKYF,TGCGCCAGCAGCCAAGATCCTGGACTAGCGGGGAAGTACTTC
-,TRBD1,TRBV19,TRBJ1-4,CASSINRGGNEKLFF,TGTGCCAGTAGTATAAACAGGGGTGGTAATGAAAAACTGTTTTTT
-,-,TRBV6-1,TRBJ1-2,CASSEERGYGYTF,TGTGCCAGCAGTGAAGAAAGAGGCTATGGCTACACCTTC
-,-,TRBV27,TRBJ2-1,CASRTVANEQFF,TGTGCCAGCAGGACAGTAGCCAATGAGCAGTTCTTC
-,-,TRBV27,TRBJ1-1,CASSLSRDLNTEAFF,TGTGCCAGCAGTTTATCTCGCGATTTGAACACTGAAGCTTTCTTT
-,TRBD1,TRBV29-1,TRBJ1-1,CSSYRGTNTEAFF,TGCAGCTCCTACAGGGGTACTAACACTGAAGCTTTCTTT
-,TRBD1,TRBV9,TRBJ1-4,CASSPGGAGTANEKLFF,TGTGCCAGCAGCCCCGGGGGAGCCGGGACAGCAAATGAAAAACTGTTTTTT
-,TRBD1,TRBV4-3,TRBJ2-7,CASSQDWTGSYEQYF,TGCGCCAGCAGCCAAGATTGGACAGGCTCCTACGAGCAGTACTTC
-,TRBD1,TRBV25-1,TRBJ2-7,CASRPAGQGIGQYF,TGTGCCAGCAGGCCCGCGGGACAGGGGATAGGGCAGTACTTC
-,-,TRBV7-2,TRBJ2-7,CASSLDRSYEQYF,TGTGCCAGCAGCTTGGACAGATCCTACGAGCAGTACTTC
few,-,TRBV27,TRBJ1-2,CASSFGPGYGYTF,-
-,-,TRBV19,TRBJ2-5,CASSTPSQETQYF,TGTGCCAGTAGTACCCCTTCTCAAGAGACCCAGTACTTC
few,-,TRBV28,TRBJ2-1,CASSLGRTNNEQFF,TGTGCCAGCAGTTTGGGCAGGACAAACAATGAGCAGTTCTTC
once,-,TRBV7-3,TRBJ2-5,CASSQEDSQETQYF,TGTGCCAGCAGCCAAGAAGACAGTCAAGAGACCCAGTACTTC
-,-,TRBV5-1,TRBJ1-2,CASSLDTGQNYGYTF,TGCGCCAGCAGCTTGGATACAGGTCAGAACTATGGCTACACCTTC
few,TRBD1,TRBV28,TRBJ2-7,CASSSTGGTYEQYF,TGTGCCAGCAGTTCCACAGGGGGCACCTACGAGCAGTACTTC
few,TRBD1,TRBV11-2,TRBJ1-1,CASSLRDRGSTEAFF,TGTGCCAGCAGCTTACGGGACAGGGGAAGCACTGAAGCTTTCTTT
-,TRBD1,TRBV7-9,TRBJ2-7,CASSPPITGAPRRDEQYF,TGTGCCAGCAGCCCACCCATTACAGGGGCACCCCGGCGGGACGAGCAGTACTTC
-,TRBD1,TRBV7-3,TRBJ2-2,CASTQGAGTGELFF,TGTGCCAGCACCCAGGGGGCAGGCACCGGGGAGCTGTTTTTT
-,-,TRBV7-2,TRBJ1-3,CASSFLPGNTIYF,TGTGCCAGCAGCTTCCTCCCTGGAAACACCATATATTTT
-,TRBD1,TRBV27,TRBJ1-2,CASSYGGQGATGYTF,TGTGCCAGCAGTTATGGGGGGCAGGGGGCGACTGGCTACACCTTC
-,-,TRBV4-2,TRBJ2-7,CASSPQLSGEQYF,TGTGCCAGCAGCCCCCAGCTTTCGGGCGAGCAGTACTTC
-,-,TRBV28,TRBJ1-5,CASSLPRGAQHF,TGTGCCAGCAGTTTACCCCGGGGGGCCCAGCATTTT
once,TRBD1,TRBV28,TRBJ2-7,CASRETGEPYEQYF,TGTGCCAGTCGGGAGACAGGGGAGCCCTACGAGCAGTACTTC
-,TRBD1,TRBV5-6,TRBJ1-3,CASSPLDRAGNTIYF,TGTGCCAGCAGCCCCTTGGACAGGGCTGGAAACACCATATATTTT
-,-,TRBV7-2,TRBJ1-5,CASSLVEQLNQPQHF,TGTGCCAGCAGCTTAGTAGAACAGCTAAATCAGCCCCAGCATTTT
once,TRBD1,TRBV27,TRBJ1-2,CASSLTGGTNYGYTF,TGTGCCAGCAGTCTAACAGGGGGCACAAACTATGGCTACACCTTC
-,TRBD1,TRBV7-2,TRBJ2-5,CASSRDRAQETQYF,TGTGCCAGCAGCCGGGACAGGGCCCAAGAGACCCAGTACTTC
-,-,TRBV29-1,TRBJ2-1,CSVDTDEQFF,TGCAGCGTTGATACGGATGAGCAGTTCTTC
few,TRBD2,TRBV7-6,TRBJ2-1,CASSSGFRGTRRLEQFF,TGTGCCAGCAGCTCAGGATTTAGGGGGACTAGAAGGTTGGAGCAGTTCTTC
-,-,TRBV27,TRBJ2-7,CASSLSTGYEQYF,TGTGCCAGCAGTTTAAGTACAGGGTACGAGCAGTACTTC
-,TRBD2,TRBV6-1,TRBJ2-7,CASLRLAGVNEQYF,TGTGCCAGTTTAAGACTAGCGGGAGTTAACGAGCAGTACTTC
once,TRBD1,TRBV15,TRBJ2-5,CATSRDDRGLRETQYF,TGTGCCACCAGCAGAGATGACAGGGGGCTCCGGGAGACCCAGTACTTC